The present T cell receptor beta chain was sequenced within a study of blood T cell repertoires in COVID-19. Overall study: COVID-19 samples from acute and convalescent phases originated in the United States, Italy and Spain. From T cells, B-cell-depleted T cells, or PBMCs came the material, which was cDNA or gDNA.

While infection was still active, Seattle patients were enrolled and then followed longitudinally. The CDR3 covers 14 residues. Germline V CDR1 and CDR2: LNHDA, SQIVND (reference sequence). Trimming stripped 8 bases from V and 6 bases from J, with 16 bases between. In the study's own analysis: Amplifying reference gene primers gave estimates of nucleated cell counts. Sequenced by immunoSEQ multiplex PCR; TCRdb stores in-frame clones only, minus some. That table gives V, J and clone size, and the DNA gave D and trimming. Of about 310,000 clones listed, roughly 89% were seen once; the top ten hold around 0.96%.

This chain joins TRBV19 and TRBJ1-4, with D possibly matching TRBD1 (5 bases). The sequenced material came from peripheral blood. This TCR was sampled from a woman in her thirties or forties with COVID-19, enrolled during active disease. The CDR3 region has the DNA TGTGCCAGTCGGAGGGGAGGGGCGGATGAAAAACTGTTTTTT. This sequence encodes CASRRGGADEKLFF. Using reference TRBV19 and TRBJ1-4 for the parts outside the CDR3, the full variable domain is DGGITQSPKYLFRKEGQNVTLSCEQNLNHDAMYWYRQDPGQGLRLIYYSQIVNDFQKGDIAEGYSVSREKKESFPLTVTSAQKNPTAFYLCASRRGGADEKLFFGSGTQLSVL.